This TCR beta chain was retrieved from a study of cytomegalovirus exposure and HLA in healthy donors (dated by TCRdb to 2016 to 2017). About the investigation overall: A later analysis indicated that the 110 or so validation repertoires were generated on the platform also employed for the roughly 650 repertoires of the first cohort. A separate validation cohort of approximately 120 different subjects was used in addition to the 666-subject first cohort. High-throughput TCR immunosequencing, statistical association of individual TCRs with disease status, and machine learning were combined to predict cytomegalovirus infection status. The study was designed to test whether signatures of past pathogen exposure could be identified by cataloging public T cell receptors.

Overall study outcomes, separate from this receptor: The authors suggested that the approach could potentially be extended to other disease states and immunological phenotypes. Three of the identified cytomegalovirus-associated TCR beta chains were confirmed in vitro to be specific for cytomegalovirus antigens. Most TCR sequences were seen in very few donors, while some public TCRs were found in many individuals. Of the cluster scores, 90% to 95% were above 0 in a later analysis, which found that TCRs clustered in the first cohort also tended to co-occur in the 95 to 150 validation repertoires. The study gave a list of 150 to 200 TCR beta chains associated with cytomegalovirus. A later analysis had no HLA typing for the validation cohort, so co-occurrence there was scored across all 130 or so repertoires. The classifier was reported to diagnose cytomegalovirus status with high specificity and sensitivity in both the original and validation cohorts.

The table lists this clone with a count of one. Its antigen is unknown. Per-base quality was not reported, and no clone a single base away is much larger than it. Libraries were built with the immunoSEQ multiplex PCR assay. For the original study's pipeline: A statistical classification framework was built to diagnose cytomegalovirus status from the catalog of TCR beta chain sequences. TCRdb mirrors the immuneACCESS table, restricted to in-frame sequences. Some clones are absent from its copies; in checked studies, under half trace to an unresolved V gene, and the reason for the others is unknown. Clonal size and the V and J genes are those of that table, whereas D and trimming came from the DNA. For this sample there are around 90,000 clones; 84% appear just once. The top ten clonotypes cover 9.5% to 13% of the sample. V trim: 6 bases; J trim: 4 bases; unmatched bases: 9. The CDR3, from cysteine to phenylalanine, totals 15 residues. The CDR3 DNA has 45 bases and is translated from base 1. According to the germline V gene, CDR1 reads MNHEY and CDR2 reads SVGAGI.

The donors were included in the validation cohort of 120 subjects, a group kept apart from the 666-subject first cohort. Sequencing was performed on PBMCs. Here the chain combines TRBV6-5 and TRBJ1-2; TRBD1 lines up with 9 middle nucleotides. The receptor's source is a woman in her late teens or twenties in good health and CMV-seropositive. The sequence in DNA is TGTGCCAGCAGGTCTACAGGGGGCTCGGGCTATGGCTACACCTTC. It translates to CASRSTGGSGYGYTF.